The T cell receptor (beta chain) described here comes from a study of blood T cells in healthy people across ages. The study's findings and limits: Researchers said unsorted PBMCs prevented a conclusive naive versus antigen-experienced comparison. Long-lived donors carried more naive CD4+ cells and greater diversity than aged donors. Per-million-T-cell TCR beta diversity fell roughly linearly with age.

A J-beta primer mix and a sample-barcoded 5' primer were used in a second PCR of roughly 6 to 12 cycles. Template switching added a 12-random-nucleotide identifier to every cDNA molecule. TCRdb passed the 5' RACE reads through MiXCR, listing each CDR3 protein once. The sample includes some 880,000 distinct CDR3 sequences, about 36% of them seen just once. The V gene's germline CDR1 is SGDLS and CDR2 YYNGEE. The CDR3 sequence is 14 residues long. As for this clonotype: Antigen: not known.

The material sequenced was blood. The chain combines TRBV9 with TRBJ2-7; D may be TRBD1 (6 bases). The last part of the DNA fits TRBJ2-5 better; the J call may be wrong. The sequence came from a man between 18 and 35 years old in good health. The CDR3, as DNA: TGTGCCAGCAGCGTAGGCCACAGGGACGAGACCCAGTACTTC. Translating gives CASSVGHRDETQYF.